The sequence of this T cell receptor (beta chain) was determined in a study of shared clonotypes between healthy human individuals. Germline V gives CDR1 SGHNT, CDR2 YYREEE (reference sequence). V dropped 4 bases and J dropped 5; count of bases not matched to a gene: 3. The CDR3 sequence is 14 residues long. Tens of thousands of T cell genomes (about 0.2 ug DNA) went into each sorted-subset replicate. The assay was immunoSEQ multiplex PCR, and TCRdb's table has in-frame clones only and misses some. The repertoire holds some 2,500,000 clones, with about 90% as singletons. Regarding the study as a whole: Clonotype sharing across a few donors was observed for about 5.2% of naive CD4 clonotypes. A small donor pool kept down the genetic and exposure-history diversity that was represented. Generation probability values for non-shared clonotypes were lower than those for clonotypes shared by all four donors.

With respect to this clone: Its antigen is still unknown. The sample has other DNA sequences that encode this CDR3 too.

V and J are TRBV5-4 and TRBJ1-4; 9 bases fit TRBD1. The source is a man younger than 35 in good health. Some clones in this sample may be carry-over from other donors' samples. Material for sequencing was naive CD4+ T cells from PBMCs. Specified subset: CD45RA+ positively selected. This chain's CDR3 is CASSVGQGNEKLFF. CDR3 nucleotides: TGTGCCAGCAGCGTGGGACAGGGCAATGAAAAACTGTTTTTT.